These T cell receptor beta chains were read from a single sample in a study of blood T cell repertoires in COVID-19. The repertoire was sequenced with immunoSEQ multiplex PCR; TCRdb's copy has only in-frame clones and lacks some. The sample lists a few hundred thousand clones, 80% to 90% occurring once. The sequencing input was PBMCs or T cells enriched from blood (not recorded which). These receptors all stem from a woman aged 40 to 55 with acute COVID-19. Both conserved end residues are part of each CDR3. The order of the fields is D gene, J gene, V gene, clone size, CDR3 protein, CDR3 DNA. A D gene is named only where the DNA matches it firmly. Clone size appears in some rows only: once, few, many, or a class for an expanded clone.

D gene: TRBD2
J gene: TRBJ2-3
V gene: TRBV10-3
clone size: -
CDR3 protein: CAIGRGTDTQYF
CDR3 DNA: TGTGCCATTGGGAGGGGCACAGATACGCAGTATTTT

D gene: TRBD2
J gene: TRBJ2-1
V gene: TRBV24-1
clone size: -
CDR3 protein: CATSDSGSFYNEQFF
CDR3 DNA: TGTGCCACCAGTGATAGCGGGAGTTTCTACAATGAGCAGTTCTTC

D gene: -
J gene: TRBJ2-2
V gene: TRBV6-2/TRBV6-3
clone size: -
CDR3 protein: CASSYPNTGELFF
CDR3 DNA: TGTGCCAGCAGTTACCCAAACACCGGGGAGCTGTTTTTT

D gene: TRBD1
J gene: TRBJ2-7
V gene: TRBV6-2/TRBV6-3
clone size: -
CDR3 protein: CASSNYRGRAEQYF
CDR3 DNA: TGTGCCAGCAGCAACTACAGGGGTCGAGCCGAGCAGTACTTC

D gene: TRBD2
J gene: TRBJ2-1
V gene: TRBV9
clone size: -
CDR3 protein: CASSVVTSGNEQFF
CDR3 DNA: TGTGCCAGCAGCGTAGTGACTAGCGGGAATGAGCAGTTCTTC

D gene: -
J gene: TRBJ1-2
V gene: TRBV28
clone size: -
CDR3 protein: CASPRANYGYTF
CDR3 DNA: TGTGCCAGCCCCAGGGCTAACTATGGCTACACCTTC

D gene: TRBD2
J gene: TRBJ2-7
V gene: TRBV5-1
clone size: few
CDR3 protein: CASSILSGRGYEQYF
CDR3 DNA: TGCGCCAGCAGCATACTTAGCGGGAGGGGTTACGAGCAGTACTTC

D gene: TRBD2
J gene: TRBJ2-3
V gene: TRBV7-3
clone size: once
CDR3 protein: CASSLMASGRGTDTQYF
CDR3 DNA: TGTGCCAGCAGCTTAATGGCTAGCGGGAGGGGCACAGATACGCAGTATTTT

D gene: -
J gene: TRBJ2-3
V gene: TRBV10-1
clone size: -
CDR3 protein: CASSGVVGGNGTDTQYF
CDR3 DNA: TGCGCCAGCAGCGGGGTGGTGGGCGGGAACGGCACAGATACGCAGTATTTT

D gene: -
J gene: TRBJ2-7
V gene: TRBV25-1
clone size: -
CDR3 protein: CASTDGREQYF
CDR3 DNA: TGTGCCAGCACGGATGGGAGAGAGCAGTACTTC

D gene: TRBD1
J gene: TRBJ1-5
V gene: TRBV18
clone size: -
CDR3 protein: CASSPPGDRGLRSYQPQHF
CDR3 DNA: TGTGCCAGCTCACCACCTGGGGACAGGGGCCTTCGATCGTATCAGCCCCAGCATTTT

D gene: TRBD2
J gene: TRBJ2-3
V gene: TRBV5-1
clone size: -
CDR3 protein: CASSLAPGLSSGRAGTQYF
CDR3 DNA: TGCGCCAGCAGCTTGGCCCCTGGATTGTCTAGCGGGAGGGCCGGTACGCAGTATTTT

D gene: -
J gene: TRBJ2-1
V gene: TRBV9
clone size: -
CDR3 protein: CASSDRSSEQFF
CDR3 DNA: TGTGCCAGCAGCGATCGATCTAGCGAGCAGTTCTTC

D gene: TRBD2
J gene: TRBJ2-1
V gene: TRBV18
clone size: -
CDR3 protein: CASSTPLLAGRLKQFF
CDR3 DNA: TGTGCCAGCTCTACACCGTTGCTAGCGGGACGGTTAAAGCAGTTCTTC

D gene: TRBD2
J gene: TRBJ2-5
V gene: TRBV7-6
clone size: -
CDR3 protein: CASSPSGGTTRETQYF
CDR3 DNA: TGTGCCAGCAGCCCAAGCGGAGGGACTACTCGGGAGACCCAGTACTTC

D gene: TRBD2
J gene: TRBJ2-1
V gene: TRBV3-1/TRBV3-2
clone size: -
CDR3 protein: CASSPASGSSNEQFF
CDR3 DNA: TGTGCCAGCAGCCCTGCTAGCGGGAGTTCGAATGAGCAGTTCTTC

D gene: -
J gene: TRBJ1-6
V gene: TRBV2
clone size: -
CDR3 protein: CASSEGRRGPYNSPLHF
CDR3 DNA: TGTGCCAGCAGTGAAGGAAGGAGGGGACCCTATAATTCACCCCTCCACTTT

D gene: TRBD2
J gene: TRBJ2-1
V gene: TRBV5-4
clone size: -
CDR3 protein: CASSLPGGPGNEQFF
CDR3 DNA: TGTGCCAGCAGCTTGCCGGGAGGGCCTGGAAATGAGCAGTTCTTC

D gene: -
J gene: TRBJ1-6
V gene: TRBV10-3
clone size: -
CDR3 protein: CAISEGGGNSPLHF
CDR3 DNA: TGTGCCATCAGTGAGGGGGGAGGGAATTCACCCCTCCACTTT

D gene: -
J gene: TRBJ2-6
V gene: TRBV7-2
clone size: -
CDR3 protein: CASSLVIASGANVLTF
CDR3 DNA: TGTGCCAGCAGCTTAGTGATAGCCTCTGGGGCCAACGTCCTGACTTTC

D gene: TRBD1
J gene: TRBJ2-3
V gene: TRBV19
clone size: -
CDR3 protein: CASRRQGAADTQYF
CDR3 DNA: TGTGCCAGTAGGCGCCAGGGGGCCGCAGATACGCAGTATTTT

D gene: -
J gene: TRBJ2-1
V gene: TRBV3-1/TRBV3-2
clone size: -
CDR3 protein: CASSQDPNHRSYNEQFF
CDR3 DNA: TGTGCCAGCAGCCAAGATCCTAACCATCGCTCCTACAATGAGCAGTTCTTC

D gene: TRBD1
J gene: TRBJ1-6
V gene: TRBV28
clone size: -
CDR3 protein: CASSLWDRDNSPLHF
CDR3 DNA: TGTGCCAGCAGTTTATGGGACAGGGATAATTCACCCCTCCACTTT

D gene: TRBD2
J gene: TRBJ2-7
V gene: TRBV27
clone size: -
CDR3 protein: CASGEGRYEQYF
CDR3 DNA: TGTGCCAGCGGGGAGGGCCGGTACGAGCAGTACTTC

D gene: -
J gene: TRBJ2-3
V gene: TRBV29-1
clone size: -
CDR3 protein: CSPGYTDTQYF
CDR3 DNA: TGCAGTCCGGGGTACACAGATACGCAGTATTTT

D gene: TRBD2
J gene: TRBJ2-1
V gene: TRBV11-3
clone size: -
CDR3 protein: CASSPGWVAGARSYNEQFF
CDR3 DNA: TGTGCCAGCAGCCCGGGTTGGGTAGCGGGAGCAAGGTCCTACAATGAGCAGTTCTTC

D gene: -
J gene: TRBJ2-5
V gene: TRBV7-7
clone size: -
CDR3 protein: CASSPGITQETQYF
CDR3 DNA: TGTGCCAGCAGCCCCGGGATAACACAAGAGACCCAGTACTTC

D gene: -
J gene: TRBJ2-4
V gene: TRBV19
clone size: few
CDR3 protein: CASSIVGDTLAKNIQYF
CDR3 DNA: TGTGCCAGTAGTATCGTCGGGGACACTTTAGCCAAAAACATTCAGTACTTC

D gene: TRBD1
J gene: TRBJ1-6
V gene: TRBV5-1
clone size: -
CDR3 protein: CASSIKSGGPGTPLHF
CDR3 DNA: TGCGCCAGCAGCATAAAATCAGGGGGTCCGGGGACACCCCTCCACTTT

D gene: -
J gene: TRBJ1-1
V gene: TRBV28
clone size: -
CDR3 protein: CASTGQSNTEAFF
CDR3 DNA: TGTGCCAGCACCGGACAGTCGAACACTGAAGCTTTCTTT

D gene: TRBD1
J gene: TRBJ1-2
V gene: TRBV28
clone size: -
CDR3 protein: CASSVDRGGGYTF
CDR3 DNA: TGTGCCAGCAGCGTTGACAGGGGAGGAGGCTACACCTTC

D gene: -
J gene: TRBJ2-3
V gene: TRBV2
clone size: -
CDR3 protein: CASSEAPVDTQYF
CDR3 DNA: TGTGCCAGCAGTGAAGCGCCAGTAGATACGCAGTATTTT

D gene: TRBD2
J gene: TRBJ2-5
V gene: TRBV28
clone size: -
CDR3 protein: CASSLAPPSGLAGSQETQYF
CDR3 DNA: TGTGCCAGCAGTTTAGCCCCCCCTTCGGGACTAGCGGGATCTCAAGAGACCCAGTACTTC

D gene: -
J gene: TRBJ2-7
V gene: TRBV6-5
clone size: -
CDR3 protein: CATLGVGQLFDEQYF
CDR3 DNA: TGTGCCACCCTCGGTGTTGGACAGCTGTTCGACGAGCAGTACTTC

D gene: TRBD2
J gene: TRBJ2-3
V gene: TRBV4-3
clone size: -
CDR3 protein: CASSQDTGLAGGPWTDTQYF
CDR3 DNA: TGCGCCAGCAGCCAAGATACCGGACTAGCGGGAGGGCCTTGGACAGATACGCAGTATTTT

D gene: TRBD2
J gene: TRBJ2-5
V gene: TRBV5-1
clone size: -
CDR3 protein: CASSFLAGRQETQYF
CDR3 DNA: TGCGCCAGCAGCTTCCTAGCGGGTCGTCAAGAGACCCAGTACTTC

D gene: TRBD2
J gene: TRBJ2-1
V gene: TRBV4-2
clone size: -
CDR3 protein: CASSQAYSGSSYNEQFF
CDR3 DNA: TGTGCCAGCAGCCAAGCCTATAGCGGGAGCTCCTACAATGAGCAGTTCTTC

D gene: -
J gene: TRBJ2-7
V gene: TRBV19
clone size: -
CDR3 protein: CASSQSGVGRSEQYF
CDR3 DNA: TGTGCCAGTAGTCAATCAGGGGTGGGCCGAAGCGAGCAGTACTTC

D gene: -
J gene: TRBJ2-7
V gene: TRBV2
clone size: many
CDR3 protein: CASSDRDIRSEQYF
CDR3 DNA: TGTGCCAGCAGTGATAGGGACATTAGGTCCGAGCAGTACTTC

D gene: -
J gene: TRBJ2-2
V gene: TRBV18
clone size: few
CDR3 protein: CASSPQGVNTGELFF
CDR3 DNA: TGTGCCAGCTCACCACAGGGGGTGAACACCGGGGAGCTGTTTTTT

D gene: TRBD2
J gene: TRBJ2-1
V gene: TRBV27
clone size: once
CDR3 protein: CASSIIAGEEGSYNEQFF
CDR3 DNA: TGTGCCAGCAGTATCATAGCGGGAGAGGAGGGTTCCTACAATGAGCAGTTCTTC

D gene: TRBD2
J gene: TRBJ2-7
V gene: TRBV7-9
clone size: -
CDR3 protein: CASSLRASGSYEQYF
CDR3 DNA: TGTGCCAGCAGCTTAAGAGCTAGCGGTTCCTACGAGCAGTACTTC